This TCR beta chain was documented in a study of cytomegalovirus exposure and HLA in healthy donors. As for the study in general: The use of the same platform for the roughly 120 validation repertoires and the 650 to 850 first-cohort repertoires was reported by a later analysis. Findings of the study overall: Most TCR sequences were rare, but some public TCRs occurred in many donors. CMV antigen specificity was confirmed in vitro for three CMV-associated chains. It was fewer than 200 TCR beta chains that were listed as cytomegalovirus-associated.

A note on this clone: Its antigen is as yet unknown.

The CDR3 totals 16 residues. Losses at the gene ends were 4 bases for V and 0 bases for J; bases not matched to a gene: 9. The germline V gene encodes CDR1 SGHRS and CDR2 YFSETQ. Repertoires were generated with immunoSEQ multiplex PCR, while TCRdb's copy carries only in-frame clones and drops some. Of roughly 180,000 clones in the sample, about 89% are singletons; the top ten hold about 7.2%. Sequenced: PBMCs. This chain uses TRBV5-1 with TRBJ1-1; 7 bases fit TRBD1. This TCR was recovered from a man aged 25-45 years in good health and CMV-seropositive. This CDR3 is CASSLGTVTMNTEAFF. CDR3 DNA sequence: TGCGCCAGCAGCCTCGGGACAGTAACCATGAACACTGAAGCTTTCTTT.